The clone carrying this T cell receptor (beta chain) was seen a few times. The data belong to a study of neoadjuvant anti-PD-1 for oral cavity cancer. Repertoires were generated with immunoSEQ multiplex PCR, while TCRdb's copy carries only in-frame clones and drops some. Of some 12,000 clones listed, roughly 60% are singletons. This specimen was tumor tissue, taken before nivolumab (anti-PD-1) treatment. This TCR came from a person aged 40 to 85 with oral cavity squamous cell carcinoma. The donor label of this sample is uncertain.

The CDR3 spells CASSQARGGSAATNEKLFF. CDR3 DNA: TGTGCCAGCAGCCAGGCGAGGGGGGGGTCAGCGGCAACTAATGAAAAACTGTTTTTT. The V and J genes are TRBV14 and TRBJ1-4; maybe TRBD1 (6 bases). This CDR3 spans 19 amino acids. The V gene's germline CDR1 is SGHDN and CDR2 FVKESK. V lost 3 bases and J lost 0, with 20 bases in between.